Described below is a single T cell receptor (beta chain) sequence and its context. Its target is unknown. Amplification of TCR beta CDR3 regions was performed using RNA transcripts as template. Using the HTBI primer set, a first-round RT-PCR was run on the TCR CDR3. TCRdb called the multiplex PCR reads again in MiXCR, with one record for every CDR3 protein. The table includes 300,000 to 450,000 distinct CDR3 sequences, approximately 15% detected once. Aged 18 to 65, the patients had hyperthyroidism that was newly diagnosed and had lasted under 2 months. Diagnostic assessment was based on clinical symptoms, serum thyroxine and TRAb, thyroid ultrasound and orbital computed tomography. The data stem from a study of T cells in Graves' hyperthyroidism and ophthalmopathy. Study-wide results and caveats: Patients with ophthalmopathy were separated from those with stable hyperthyroidism by a 13 V-J model.

CDR1 and CDR2 (germline): SGHAT, FQDESV (reference sequence). Between the trimmed V and J ends, which lost 1 base and 5 bases, there was a span of 18 bases. This CDR3 has 17 residues. Source material: blood. The chain uses TRBV11-1 and TRBJ2-1; no reliable D call. The clonotype was recovered from a woman in her thirties with Graves' hyperthyroidism. In DNA, the CDR3 is TGTGCCAGCAGCTTAGGAGTGAGAGGATCCAAAAACAATGAGCAGTTCTTC. Its translation is CASSLGVRGSKNNEQFF.